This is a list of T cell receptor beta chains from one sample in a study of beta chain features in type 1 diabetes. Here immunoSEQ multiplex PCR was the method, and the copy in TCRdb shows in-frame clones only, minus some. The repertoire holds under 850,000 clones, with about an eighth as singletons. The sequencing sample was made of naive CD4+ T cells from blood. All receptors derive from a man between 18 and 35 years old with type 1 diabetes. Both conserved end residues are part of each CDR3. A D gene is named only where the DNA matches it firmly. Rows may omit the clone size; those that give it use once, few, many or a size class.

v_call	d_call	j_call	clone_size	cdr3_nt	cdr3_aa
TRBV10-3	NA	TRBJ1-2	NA	TGTGCCATCAGTGACCATACCCAGACGGGCTATGGCTACACCTTC	CAISDHTQTGYGYTF
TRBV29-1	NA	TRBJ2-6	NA	TGCAGCGTTGCACCGGGGCTTCAGACTGGGGCCAACGTCCTGACTTTC	CSVAPGLQTGANVLTF
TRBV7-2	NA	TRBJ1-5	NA	TGTGCCAGCAGCTCGGTTTTATTGGGGAATCAGCCCCAGCATTTT	CASSSVLLGNQPQHF
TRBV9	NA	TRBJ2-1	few	TGTGCCAGCAGCCCCGACCCGAATTCCTACAATGAGCAGTTCTTC	CASSPDPNSYNEQFF
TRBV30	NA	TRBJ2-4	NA	TGTGCCTGGTCAGGCAACGCCAAAAACATTCAGTACTTC	CAWSGNAKNIQYF
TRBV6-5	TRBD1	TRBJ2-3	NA	TGTGCCAGCAGTTTACGACAGGGTACAGATACGCAGTATTTT	CASSLRQGTDTQYF
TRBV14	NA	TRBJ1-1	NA	TGTGCCAGCAGCCCGACCGGGACGCAAGCTTTCTTT	CASSPTGTQAFF
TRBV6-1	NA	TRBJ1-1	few	TGTGCCAGCAGACGACAGGAGGACACTGAAGCTTTCTTT	CASRRQEDTEAFF
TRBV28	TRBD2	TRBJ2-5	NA	TGTGCCAGCATGTCGGGAGGCGGGCAAGAGACCCAGTACTTC	CASMSGGGQETQYF
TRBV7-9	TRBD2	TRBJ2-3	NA	TGTGCCAGCAACAATTGGGGGGGTTCACCACTCACAGATACGCAGTATTTT	CASNNWGGSPLTDTQYF
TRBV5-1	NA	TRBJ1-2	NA	TGCGCCAGCAGCTTCGACGGAAACTATGGCTACACCTTC	CASSFDGNYGYTF
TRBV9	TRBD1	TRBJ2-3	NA	TGTGCCAGCAGTTTCGGACAGGGCGCAGATACGCAGTATTTT	CASSFGQGADTQYF
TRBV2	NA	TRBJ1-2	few	TGTGCCAGCAGTGAGCGGCAGGATTTCTATGGTGGCTACACCTTC	CASSERQDFYGGYTF
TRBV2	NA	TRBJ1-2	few	TGTGCCAGCAGTGTGGGACCGGCTGAGGGGTATGGCTACACCTTC	CASSVGPAEGYGYTF
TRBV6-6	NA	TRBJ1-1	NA	TGTGCCAGCAGTTACTCGCAGAACACTGAAGCTTTCTTT	CASSYSQNTEAFF
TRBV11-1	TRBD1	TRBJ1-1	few	TGTGCCAGCAGCCTGGACACCAACAGGGGCGCGAACACTGAAGCTTTCTTT	CASSLDTNRGANTEAFF
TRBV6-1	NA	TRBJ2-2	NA	TGTGCCAGCAGTGAAGTGGGAAACACCGGGGAGCTGTTTTTT	CASSEVGNTGELFF
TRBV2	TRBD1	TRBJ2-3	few	TGTGCCAGCAGACAGGGGGCACCCACAGATACGCAGTATTTT	CASRQGAPTDTQYF
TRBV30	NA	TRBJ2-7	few	TGTGCCTGGAGTTATGGGCAGAACTCCTACGAGCAGTACTTC	CAWSYGQNSYEQYF
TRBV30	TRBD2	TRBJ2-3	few	TGTGCCTGGAGTGTGGATCGGGGGGTATTAGGGACAGATACGCAGTATTTT	CAWSVDRGVLGTDTQYF
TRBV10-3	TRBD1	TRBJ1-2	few	TGTGCCATCAGCGGACAGGAGCTGACTAACTATGGCTACACCTTC	CAISGQELTNYGYTF
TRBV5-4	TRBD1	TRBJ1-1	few	TGTGCCAGCAACAGACAGGGGCCACCGGTGGGCACTGAAGCTTTCTTT	CASNRQGPPVGTEAFF
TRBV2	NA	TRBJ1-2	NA	TGTGCCAGCTTCAGGGGAAGCTATGGCTACACCTTC	CASFRGSYGYTF
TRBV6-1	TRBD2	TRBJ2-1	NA	TGTGCCAGCAGTGGGGCCCTAGCGGGGACACAGTTCTTC	CASSGALAGTQFF
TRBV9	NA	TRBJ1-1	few	TGTGCCAGCAGCGTAGGGCGGGACACAATGGCTTACACTGAAGCTTTCTTT	CASSVGRDTMAYTEAFF
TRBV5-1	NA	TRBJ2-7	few	TGCGCCAGCAGCTTGGGATGGGACCGGTTCACCTACGAGCAGTACTTC	CASSLGWDRFTYEQYF
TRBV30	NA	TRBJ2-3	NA	TGTGCCTGGAGTGTTCTGGATACGCAGTATTTT	CAWSVLDTQYF
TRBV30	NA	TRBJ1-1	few	TGTGCCTGGATTCTCGGGGCTGAAGCTTTCTTT	CAWILGAEAFF
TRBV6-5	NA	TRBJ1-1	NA	TGTGCCAGCGGAGGCCTGAACACTGAAGCTTTCTTT	CASGGLNTEAFF
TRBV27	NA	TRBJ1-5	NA	TGTGCCAGCAGGGGGCCACAGTTCAATCAGCCCCAGCATTTT	CASRGPQFNQPQHF
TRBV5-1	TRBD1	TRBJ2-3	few	TGCGCCAGCAGCTTGTTGGACAGGGGGTCCGGGACAGATACGCAGTATTTT	CASSLLDRGSGTDTQYF
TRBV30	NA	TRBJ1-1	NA	TGTGCCTGGAGTGTACACTCGGGGCTCGCCTCCCCTGAAGCTTTCTTT	CAWSVHSGLASPEAFF
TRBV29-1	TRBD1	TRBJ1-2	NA	TGCAGCACATTCGTTCCGGGACAGGGAGGCTATGGCTACACCTTC	CSTFVPGQGGYGYTF
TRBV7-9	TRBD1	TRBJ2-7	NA	TGTGCCAGCAGCTTAGCGTGGGGACAGGATGACTCCTACGAGCAGTACTTC	CASSLAWGQDDSYEQYF
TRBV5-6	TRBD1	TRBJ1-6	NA	TGTGCCAGCAGCGACCCCGGGACAGCAAGGAATTCACCCCTCCACTTT	CASSDPGTARNSPLHF
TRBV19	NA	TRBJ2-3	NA	TGTGCCAGTAGTATGGACCAACAGGGAGATACGCAGTATTTT	CASSMDQQGDTQYF
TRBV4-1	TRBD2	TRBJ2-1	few	TGCGCCAGCAGCCGATCACTAGCGGGGGAATACAATGAGCAGTTCTTC	CASSRSLAGEYNEQFF
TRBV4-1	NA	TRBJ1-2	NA	TGCGCCAGCAGCCAAGATAGTCAGTGGGGCTACACCTTC	CASSQDSQWGYTF
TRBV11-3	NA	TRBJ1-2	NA	TGTGCCAGCACCTCGGGGAACTCTAACTATGGCTACACCTTC	CASTSGNSNYGYTF
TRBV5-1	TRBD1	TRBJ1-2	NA	TGCGCCAGCAGCCTTACGGGACAGGGTTCCTTAAATGGCTACACCTTC	CASSLTGQGSLNGYTF
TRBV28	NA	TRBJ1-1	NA	TGTGCCAGCATGGTAAACACTGAAGCTTTCTTT	CASMVNTEAFF